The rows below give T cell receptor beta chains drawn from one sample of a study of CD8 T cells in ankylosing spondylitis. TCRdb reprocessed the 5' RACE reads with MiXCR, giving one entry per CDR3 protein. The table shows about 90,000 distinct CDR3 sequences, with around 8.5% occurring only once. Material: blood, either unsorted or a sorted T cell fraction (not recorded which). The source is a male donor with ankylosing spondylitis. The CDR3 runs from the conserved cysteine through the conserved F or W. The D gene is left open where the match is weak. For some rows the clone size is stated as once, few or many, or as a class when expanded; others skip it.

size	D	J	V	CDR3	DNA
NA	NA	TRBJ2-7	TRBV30	CAWSAGTYYEQYF	TGTGCCTGGAGCGCCGGGACATACTACGAGCAGTACTTC
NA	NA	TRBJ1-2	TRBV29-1	CSAETRWGESYGYTF	TGCAGCGCCGAAACCCGGTGGGGGGAGAGCTATGGCTACACCTTC
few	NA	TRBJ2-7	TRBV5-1	CASSLSSASSYEQYF	TGCGCCAGCAGCCTATCTAGCGCGAGCTCCTACGAGCAGTACTTC
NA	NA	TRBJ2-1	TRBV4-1	CASSHRPNEQFF	TGCGCCAGCAGCCATAGGCCAAATGAGCAGTTCTTC
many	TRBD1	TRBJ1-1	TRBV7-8	CASSYAQGATEAFF	TGTGCCAGCAGCTATGCCCAGGGGGCCACTGAAGCTTTCTTT
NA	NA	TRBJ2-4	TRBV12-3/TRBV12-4	CASSPTGYRNIQYF	TGTGCCAGCAGCCCCACAGGGTACAGAAACATTCAGTACTTC
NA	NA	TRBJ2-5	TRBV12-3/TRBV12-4	CASSGGGPFDGQYF	TGTGCCAGCAGTGGGGGGGGCCCCTTTGACGGACAGTACTTC
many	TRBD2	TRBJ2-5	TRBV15	CATSRVPGLAETQYF	TGTGCCACCAGCAGAGTTCCCGGACTAGCAGAGACCCAGTACTTC
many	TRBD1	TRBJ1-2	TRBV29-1	CSVGDSYGYTF	TGCAGCGTCGGGGACAGCTATGGCTACACCTTC
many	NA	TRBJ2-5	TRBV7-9	CASSHREREWETQYF	TGTGCCAGCAGCCATAGAGAGAGGGAGTGGGAGACCCAGTACTTC
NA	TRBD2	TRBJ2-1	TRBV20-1	CSAPLAVAGETNEQFF	TGCAGTGCCCCCCTGGCTGTAGCGGGAGAGACCAATGAGCAGTTCTTC
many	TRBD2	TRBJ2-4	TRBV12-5	CASGLVRPREGRGSKNIQYF	TGTGCTAGTGGTTTGGTACGGCCGCGGGAGGGCCGAGGATCCAAAAACATTCAGTACTTC
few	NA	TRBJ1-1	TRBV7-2	CASSLQWDNTEAFF	TGTGCCAGCAGCCTCCAGTGGGATAACACTGAAGCTTTCTTT
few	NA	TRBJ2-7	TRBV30	CAYDGPTYEQYF	TGTGCCTACGACGGGCCCACCTACGAGCAGTACTTC
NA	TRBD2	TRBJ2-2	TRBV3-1	CASSQHRDRLAGGPGELFF	TGTGCCAGCAGCCAGCATAGAGACAGACTAGCGGGAGGGCCCGGGGAGCTGTTTTTT
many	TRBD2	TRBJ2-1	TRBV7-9	CASSRTSGRYNEQFF	TGTGCCAGCAGCCGGACTAGCGGGAGATACAATGAGCAGTTCTTC
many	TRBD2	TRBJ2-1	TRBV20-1	CSARDIREGYNEQFF	TGCAGTGCTAGAGATATAAGGGAGGGGTACAATGAGCAGTTCTTC
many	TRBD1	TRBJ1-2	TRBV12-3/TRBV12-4	CASSTGQGVFNYGYTF	TGTGCCAGCAGTACTGGACAGGGAGTCTTTAACTATGGCTACACCTTC
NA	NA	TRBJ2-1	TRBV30	CAWTGPPRGQFF	TGTGCATGGACGGGACCTCCCCGAGGGCAGTTCTTC
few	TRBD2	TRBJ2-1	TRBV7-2	CASSLAPTSGNEQFF	TGTGCCAGCAGCTTAGCGCCGACTAGCGGGAATGAGCAGTTCTTC
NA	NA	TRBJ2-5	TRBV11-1	CASSLGWQETQYF	TGTGCCAGCAGCTTAGGTTGGCAAGAGACCCAGTACTTC
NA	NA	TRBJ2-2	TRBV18	CASSPLVEERTGELFF	TGTGCCAGCTCACCACTAGTTGAAGAGCGAACCGGGGAGCTGTTTTTT
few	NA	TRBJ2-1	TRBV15	CATSTFDSADEQFF	TGTGCCACCAGCACCTTCGACTCCGCCGATGAGCAGTTCTTC
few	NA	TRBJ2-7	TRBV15	CATSSSPGPYEQYF	TGTGCCACCAGCAGCTCCCCCGGTCCCTACGAGCAGTACTTC
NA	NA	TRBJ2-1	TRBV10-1	CASSEDDQEHFF	TGCGCCAGCAGTGAGGATGACCAAGAGCACTTCTTC
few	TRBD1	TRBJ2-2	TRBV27	CASSLGAGGFGGELFF	TGTGCCAGCAGTTTAGGGGCAGGGGGTTTCGGCGGGGAGCTGTTTTTT
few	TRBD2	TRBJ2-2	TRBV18	CASSPGLAGDLGSNTGELFF	TGTGCCAGCTCCCCGGGACTAGCGGGAGATCTCGGATCGAACACCGGGGAGCTGTTTTTT
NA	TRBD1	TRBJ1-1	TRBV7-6	CASSSAHVGQKNTEAFF	TGTGCCAGCAGCTCGGCACATGTGGGACAGAAGAACACTGAAGCTTTCTTT
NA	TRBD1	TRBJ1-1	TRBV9	CASSLRTGLDTEAFF	TGTGCCAGCAGCTTACGGACAGGGTTGGACACTGAAGCTTTCTTT
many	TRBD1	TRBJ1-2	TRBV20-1	CSARIRRGQYYGYTF	TGCAGTGCTAGAATAAGGAGGGGGCAATACTATGGCTACACCTTC